Presented here are 11 T cell receptor beta chains from one specimen sequenced in a study of molecular identifiers for immune sequencing clone quantification. TCRdb itself ran the PCR reads through MiXCR, one entry per CDR3 protein. Of nearly 8,500 distinct CDR3 sequences listed, roughly a third are singletons. The sample taken for sequencing was naive CD8+ T cells from blood, with Jurkat cell RNA spiked in. The subset denotes: FACS-sorted CD8+CD4-CCR7+CD45RA+ naive T cells. The receptors here all came from a human donor in good health. Some libraries in this study had Jurkat cell RNA spiked in.

Judged by abundance, this clonotype is medium-sized (0.01 to 0.1%). J is TRBJ2-7 and V is TRBV28; 7 nucleotides line up with TRBD1. The V gene end was trimmed by 6 bases and the J gene end by 4 bases; junction bases not matched to a gene: 3. In germline, CDR1 is MDHEN, CDR2 SYDVKM. CDR3 length: 12 residues. The CDR3 here is CASSWGQYEQYF. In DNA form, the CDR3 reads TGTGCCAGCAGCTGGGGACAGTACGAGCAGTACTTC. Supplemented by reference TRBV28 and TRBJ2-7, the full variable domain reads DVKVTQSSRYLVKRTGEKVFLECVQDMDHENMFWYRQDPGLGLRLIYFSYDVKMKEKGDIPEGYSVSREKKERFSLILESASTNQTSMYLCASSWGQYEQYFGPGTRLTVT.

A few counts support this clonotype. This chain uses TRBV7-9 with TRBJ2-7; 8 bases are a match to TRBD1. J was trimmed by 5 bases and V by 7 bases; bases with no gene match: 16. Germline CDR1 SEHNR, CDR2 FQNEAQ (reference sequence). CDR3 length: 16 amino acids. The CDR3 protein is CASTLRGQGSIDEQYF. CDR3 nucleotide sequence: TGTGCCAGCACTCTCCGAGGACAGGGTAGCATCGACGAGCAGTACTTC.

Concerning this clonotype itself: The germline gene is not matched at one end of the junction; a read error may be the cause. J is TRBJ2-3 and V is TRBV12-3 or TRBV12-4; D is unresolved. The CDR3 loop spans 16 amino acids. The CDR3 protein is CASSTPRGRTTDTRYF. The DNA of the CDR3 is TGTGCCAGCAGTACACCCAGAGGACGGACGACTGATACGCGGTATTTT.

This sequence joins TRBV21-1 and TRBJ1-1; the table assigns TRBD1, which was not confirmed against the DNA. TRBV21-1 is assigned pseudogene status. The CDR3 spans 16 residues. The CDR3: CASIAWEDRENTEAFF. CDR3 nucleotides: TGTGCCAGCATTGCCTGGGAGGACAGGGAGAACACTGAAGCTTTCTTT.

The V gene is TRBV7-8, the J gene TRBJ1-4, with 9 bases matching TRBD1. This CDR3 spans 15 amino acids. Germline loops: CDR1 SGHVS, CDR2 FQNEAQ. Trimming took 5 bases from V and 5 from J; bases not matched to a gene: 6. CDR3 sequence: CASSPRTGENEKLFF. The CDR3 nucleotides are TGTGCCAGCAGCCCCAGGACAGGGGAAAATGAAAAACTGTTTTTT. Full variable domain (remainder filled in from reference TRBV7-8 and TRBJ1-4): GAGVSQSPRYKVAKRGQDVALRCDPISGHVSLFWYQQALGQGPEFLTYFQNEAQLDKSGLPSDRFFAERPEGSVSTLKIQRTQQEDSAVYLCASSPRTGENEKLFFGSGTQLSVL.

J is TRBJ2-7 and V is TRBV11-2, with TRBD2 as a possible D gene (6 bases). The germline V gene encodes CDR1 SGHAT and CDR2 FQNNGV. The ends were cut back, 1 base at V and 6 bases at J, with 25 bases in the middle. The CDR3 consists of 18 residues. CDR3 bases: TGTGCCAGCAGCTTAGGAGCCGGCGTCTCGGGAGAGTTTTCCGAGCAGTACTTC. This translates into CASSLGAGVSGEFSEQYF.

This clonotype was seen a handful of times. The genes are TRBV28 and TRBJ2-3; tentative D call: TRBD2 (6 bases). Trimming removed 6 bases at V and 3 bases at J, with 16 bases between. Germline V CDR1 and CDR2: MDHEN, SYDVKM. The CDR3 runs to 15 residues. Written as DNA, the CDR3 is TGTGCCAGCAGATTACTAGGAGGGAGGACAGATACGCAGTATTTT. Protein sequence: CASRLLGGRTDTQYF.

This chain connects TRBV5-6 to TRBJ2-7; D may be TRBD1 (6 bases). CDR3 length: 14 amino acids. The V end lost 1 base, the J end lost 3 bases, and 11 bases lay between the germline ends. The germline gives CDR1 SGHDT, CDR2 YYEEEE. The CDR3 sequence: CASSLSTGYYEQYF. CDR3 nucleotides: TGTGCCAGCAGCTTGTCAACAGGGTACTACGAGCAGTACTTC. Using reference TRBV5-6 and TRBJ2-7 for the parts outside the CDR3, the full variable domain is DAGVTQSPTHLIKTRGQQVTLRCSPKSGHDTVSWYQQALGQGPQFIFQYYEEEERQRGNFPDRFSGHQFPNYSSELNVNALLLGDSALYLCASSLSTGYYEQYFGPGTRLTVT.

The chain employs TRBV7-9 and TRBJ1-4; D ambiguous. With 1 base removed from V and 8 bases from J, the gap between germline ends came to 14 bases. Germline assignment: CDR1 SEHNR and CDR2 FQNEAQ (reference sequence). The CDR3 runs to 15 residues. The CDR3 DNA is TGTGCCAGCAGCTTAGTAGGACCCAGACACGAAAAACTGTTTTTT. Amino acid sequence: CASSLVGPRHEKLFF.

This clonotype is judged medium-sized. The chain joins TRBV28 to TRBJ2-7, with D unresolved. Germline V lookup: CDR1 MDHEN, CDR2 SYDVKM. Trimming stripped 2 bases from V and 2 bases from J, with 13 bases between. The CDR3 loop spans 15 amino acids. In DNA form, the CDR3 reads TGTGCCAGCAGTTTAAGGAGTACATACGCCTACGAGCAGTACTTC. Protein sequence: CASSLRSTYAYEQYF.

This clonotype turned up a few times. The chain carries TRBV4-3 and TRBJ2-4; D perhaps matches TRBD2 (6 bases). CDR3 length equals 18 residues. CDR1 and CDR2 from the germline V gene are LGHNA and YSLEER. Trimming pared 0 bases from V and 5 bases from J, leaving 20 bases between. The chain's CDR3 is CASSQDRGGRPTQNIQYF. Written as DNA, the CDR3 is TGCGCCAGCAGCCAAGACCGGGGAGGACGGCCTACCCAAAACATTCAGTACTTC.